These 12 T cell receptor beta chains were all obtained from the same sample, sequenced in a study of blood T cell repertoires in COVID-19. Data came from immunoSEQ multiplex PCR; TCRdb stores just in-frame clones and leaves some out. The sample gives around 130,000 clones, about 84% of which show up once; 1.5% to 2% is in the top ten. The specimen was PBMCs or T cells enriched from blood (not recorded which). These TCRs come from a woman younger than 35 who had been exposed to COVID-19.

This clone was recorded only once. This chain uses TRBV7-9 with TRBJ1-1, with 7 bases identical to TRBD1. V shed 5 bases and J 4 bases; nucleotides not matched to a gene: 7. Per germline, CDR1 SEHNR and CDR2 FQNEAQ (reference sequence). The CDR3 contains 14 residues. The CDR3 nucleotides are TGTGCCAGCAGCCCAGGCAGGGGGAGCACTGAAGCTTTCTTT. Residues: CASSPGRGSTEAFF.

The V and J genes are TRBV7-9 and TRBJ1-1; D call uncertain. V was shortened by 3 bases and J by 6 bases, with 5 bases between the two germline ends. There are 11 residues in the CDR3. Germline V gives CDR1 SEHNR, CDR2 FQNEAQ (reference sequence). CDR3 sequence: CASSFLPEAFF. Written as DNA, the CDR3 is TGTGCCAGCAGCTTTCTCCCTGAAGCTTTCTTT.

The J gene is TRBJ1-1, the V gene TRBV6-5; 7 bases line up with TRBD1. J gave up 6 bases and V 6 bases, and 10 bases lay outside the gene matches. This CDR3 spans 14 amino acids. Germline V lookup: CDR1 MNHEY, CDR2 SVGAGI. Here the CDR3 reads CASSPGQLFSEAFF. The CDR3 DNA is TGTGCCAGCAGCCCGGGACAGTTATTCTCTGAAGCTTTCTTT.

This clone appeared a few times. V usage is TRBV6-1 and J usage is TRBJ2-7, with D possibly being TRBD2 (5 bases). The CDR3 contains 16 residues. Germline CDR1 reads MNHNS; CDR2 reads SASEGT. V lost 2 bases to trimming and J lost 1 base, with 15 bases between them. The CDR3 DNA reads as TGTGCCAGCAGTGAAAGCCCCGGTAGCGCGTCCTACGAGCAGTACTTC. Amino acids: CASSESPGSASYEQYF.

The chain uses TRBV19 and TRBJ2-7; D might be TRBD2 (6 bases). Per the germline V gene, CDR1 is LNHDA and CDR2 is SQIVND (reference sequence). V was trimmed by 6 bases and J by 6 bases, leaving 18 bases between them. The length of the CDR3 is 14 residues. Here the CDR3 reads CASSLELRGSEQYF. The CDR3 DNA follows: TGTGCCAGTAGCCTAGAACTACGGGGGAGCGAGCAGTACTTC.

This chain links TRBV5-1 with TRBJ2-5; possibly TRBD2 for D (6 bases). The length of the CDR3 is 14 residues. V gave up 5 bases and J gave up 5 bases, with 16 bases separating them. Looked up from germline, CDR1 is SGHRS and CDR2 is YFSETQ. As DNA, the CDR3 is TGCGCCAGCAGGGCGGGATTAGAGTGGGAGACCCAGTACTTC. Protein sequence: CASRAGLEWETQYF.

The DNA for the CDR3 is TGTGCCACCAGCACCGACGGACAGGCTACAACTAATGAAAAACTGTTTTTT. Translation: CATSTDGQATTNEKLFF. This chain connects TRBV15 to TRBJ1-4; 7 bases match TRBD1. The length of the CDR3 is 17 residues. CDR1 and CDR2 (germline): LNHNV, YYDKDF (reference sequence). Trimming removed 4 bases from V and 0 bases from J; junction bases left unmatched: 8.

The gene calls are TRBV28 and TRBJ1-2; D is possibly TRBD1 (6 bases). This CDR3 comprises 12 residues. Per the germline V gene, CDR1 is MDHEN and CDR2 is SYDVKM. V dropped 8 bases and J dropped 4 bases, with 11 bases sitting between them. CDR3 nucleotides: TGTGCCAGCCGCGAGGGGGTCTATGGCTACACCTTC. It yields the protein CASREGVYGYTF.

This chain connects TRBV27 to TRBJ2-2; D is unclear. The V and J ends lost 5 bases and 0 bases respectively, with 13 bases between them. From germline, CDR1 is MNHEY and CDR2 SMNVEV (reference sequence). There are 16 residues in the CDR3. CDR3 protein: CASSRLWSANTGELFF. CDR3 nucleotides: TGTGCCAGCAGTCGCCTATGGTCGGCGAACACCGGGGAGCTGTTTTTT.

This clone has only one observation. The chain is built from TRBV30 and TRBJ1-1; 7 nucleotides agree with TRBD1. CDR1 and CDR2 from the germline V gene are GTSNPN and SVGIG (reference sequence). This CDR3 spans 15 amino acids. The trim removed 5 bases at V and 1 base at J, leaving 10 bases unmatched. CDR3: CAWGTEGGANTEAFF. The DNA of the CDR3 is TGTGCCTGGGGAACTGAAGGGGGCGCGAACACTGAAGCTTTCTTT. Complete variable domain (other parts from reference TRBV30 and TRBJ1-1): SQTIHQWPATLVQPVGSPLSLECTVEGTSNPNLYWYRQAAGRGLQLLFYSVGIGQISSEVPQNLSASRPQDRQFILSSKKLLLSDSGFYLCAWGTEGGANTEAFFGQGTRLTVV.

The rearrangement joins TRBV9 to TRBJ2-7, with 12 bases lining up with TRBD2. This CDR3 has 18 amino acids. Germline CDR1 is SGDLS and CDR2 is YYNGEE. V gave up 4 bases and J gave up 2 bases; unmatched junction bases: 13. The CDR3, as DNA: TGTGCCAGCAGCCCCGGACTAGCGGGACGCCCCACCCCCTACGAGCAGTACTTC. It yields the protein CASSPGLAGRPTPYEQYF.

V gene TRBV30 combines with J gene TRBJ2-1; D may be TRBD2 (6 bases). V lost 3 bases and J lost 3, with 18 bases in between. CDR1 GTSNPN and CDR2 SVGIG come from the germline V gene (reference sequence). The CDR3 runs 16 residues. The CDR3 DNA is TGTGCCTGGAGCAAGCCCCCGGGACTCTTCTACAATGAGCAGTTCTTC. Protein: CAWSKPPGLFYNEQFF.